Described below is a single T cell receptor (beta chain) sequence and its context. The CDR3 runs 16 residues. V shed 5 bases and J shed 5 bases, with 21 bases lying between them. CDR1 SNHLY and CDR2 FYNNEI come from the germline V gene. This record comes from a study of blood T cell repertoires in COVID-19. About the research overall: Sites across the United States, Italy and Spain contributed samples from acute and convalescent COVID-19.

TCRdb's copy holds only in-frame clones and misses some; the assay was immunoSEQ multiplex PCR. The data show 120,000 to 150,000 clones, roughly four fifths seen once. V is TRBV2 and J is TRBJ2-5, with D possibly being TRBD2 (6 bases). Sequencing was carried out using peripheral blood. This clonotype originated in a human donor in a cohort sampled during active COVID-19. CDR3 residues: CASSHRDSPRRETQYF. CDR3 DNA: TGTGCCAGCAGTCACCGGGACTCCCCCCGTAGGGAGACCCAGTACTTC.